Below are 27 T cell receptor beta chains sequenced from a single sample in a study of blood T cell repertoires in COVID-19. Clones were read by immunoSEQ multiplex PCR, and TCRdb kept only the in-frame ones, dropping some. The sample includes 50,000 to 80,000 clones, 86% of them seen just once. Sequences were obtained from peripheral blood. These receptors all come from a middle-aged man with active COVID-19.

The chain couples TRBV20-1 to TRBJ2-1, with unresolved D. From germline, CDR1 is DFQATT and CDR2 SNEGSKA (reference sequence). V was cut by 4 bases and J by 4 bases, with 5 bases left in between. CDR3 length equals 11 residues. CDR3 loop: CSAILYNEQFF. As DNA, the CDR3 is TGCAGTGCTATCCTTTACAATGAGCAGTTCTTC.

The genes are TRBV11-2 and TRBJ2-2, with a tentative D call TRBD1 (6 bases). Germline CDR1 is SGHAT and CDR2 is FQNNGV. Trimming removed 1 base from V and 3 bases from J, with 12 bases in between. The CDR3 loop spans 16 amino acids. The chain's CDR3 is CASSLASGAYTGELFF. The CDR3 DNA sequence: TGTGCCAGCAGCTTAGCATCAGGGGCTTACACCGGGGAGCTGTTTTTT.

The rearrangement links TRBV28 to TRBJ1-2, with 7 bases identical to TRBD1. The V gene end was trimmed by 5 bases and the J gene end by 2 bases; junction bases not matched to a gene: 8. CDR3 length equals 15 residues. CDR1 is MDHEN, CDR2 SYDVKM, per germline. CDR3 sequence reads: CASSRGDSVNYGYTF. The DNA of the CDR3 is TGTGCCAGCAGTCGAGGGGACAGCGTAAACTATGGCTACACCTTC.

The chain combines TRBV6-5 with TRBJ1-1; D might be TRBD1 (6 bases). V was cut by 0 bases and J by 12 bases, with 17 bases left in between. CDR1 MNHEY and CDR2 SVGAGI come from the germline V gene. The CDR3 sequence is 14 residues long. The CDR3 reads CASSYSQSGGGTFF. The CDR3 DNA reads TGTGCCAGCAGTTACTCGCAGAGCGGGGGCGGGACTTTCTTT.

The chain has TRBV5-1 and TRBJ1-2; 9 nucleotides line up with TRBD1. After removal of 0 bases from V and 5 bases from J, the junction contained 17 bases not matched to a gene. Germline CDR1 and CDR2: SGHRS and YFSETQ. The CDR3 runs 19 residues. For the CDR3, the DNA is TGCGCCAGCAGCTTGGCAAACAGAACAGGGGGCAGCTCCGGATATGGCTACACCTTC. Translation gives CASSLANRTGGSSGYGYTF.

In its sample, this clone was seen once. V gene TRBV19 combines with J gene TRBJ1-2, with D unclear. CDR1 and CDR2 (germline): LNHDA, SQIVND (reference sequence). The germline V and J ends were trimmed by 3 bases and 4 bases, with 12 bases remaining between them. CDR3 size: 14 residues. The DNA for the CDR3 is TGTGCCAGTAGTATGGCCGGGTACGGCTATGGCTACACCTTC. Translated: CASSMAGYGYGYTF.

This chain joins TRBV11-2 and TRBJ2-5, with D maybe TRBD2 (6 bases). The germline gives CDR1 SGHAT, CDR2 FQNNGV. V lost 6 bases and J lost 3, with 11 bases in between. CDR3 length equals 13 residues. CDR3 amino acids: CASSPGLKETQYF. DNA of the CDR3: TGTGCCAGCAGTCCGGGACTTAAAGAGACCCAGTACTTC.

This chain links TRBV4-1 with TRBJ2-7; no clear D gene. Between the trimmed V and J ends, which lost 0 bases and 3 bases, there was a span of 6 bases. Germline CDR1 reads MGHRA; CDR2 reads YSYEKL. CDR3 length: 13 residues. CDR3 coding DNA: TGCGCCAGCAGCCAAGAACTGAACTACGAGCAGTACGTC. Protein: CASSQELNYEQYV.

Here the CDR3 reads CASSEWGPNNQPQHF. The CDR3, as DNA: TGTGCCAGCAGTGAATGGGGGCCCAACAATCAGCCCCAGCATTTT. The V and J genes are TRBV2 and TRBJ1-5; D possibly corresponds to TRBD1 (6 bases). The length of the CDR3 is 15 residues. Germline V lookup: CDR1 SNHLY, CDR2 FYNNEI. Trimming cost V 2 bases and J 3 bases, with 11 bases left between them.

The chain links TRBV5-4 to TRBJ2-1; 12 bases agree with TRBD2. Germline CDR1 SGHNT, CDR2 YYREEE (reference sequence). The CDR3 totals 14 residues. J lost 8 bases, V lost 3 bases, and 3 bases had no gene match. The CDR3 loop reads CASSWTSGTDEQFF. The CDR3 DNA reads TGTGCCAGCAGCTGGACTAGCGGGACCGATGAGCAGTTCTTC.

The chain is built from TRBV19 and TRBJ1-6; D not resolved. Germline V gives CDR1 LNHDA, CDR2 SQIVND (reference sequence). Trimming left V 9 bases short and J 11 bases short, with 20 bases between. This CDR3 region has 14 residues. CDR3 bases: TGTGCCAGGGTCCAAAGACACATCTACGCACCCCTCCACTTT. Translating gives CARVQRHIYAPLHF.

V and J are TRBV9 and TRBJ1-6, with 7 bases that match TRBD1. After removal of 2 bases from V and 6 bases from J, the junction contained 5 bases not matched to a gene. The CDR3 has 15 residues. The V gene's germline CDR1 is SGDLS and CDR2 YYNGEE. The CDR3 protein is CASSVGQEGNSPLHF. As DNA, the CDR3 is TGTGCCAGCAGCGTCGGACAGGAGGGTAATTCACCCCTCCACTTT.

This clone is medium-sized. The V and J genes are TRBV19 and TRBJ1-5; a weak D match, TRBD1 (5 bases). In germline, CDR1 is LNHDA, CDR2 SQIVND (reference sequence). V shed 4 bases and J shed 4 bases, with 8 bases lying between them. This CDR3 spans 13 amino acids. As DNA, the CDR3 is TGTGCCAGTAGTAAAGCAGGGAATCAGCCCCAGCATTTT. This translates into CASSKAGNQPQHF.

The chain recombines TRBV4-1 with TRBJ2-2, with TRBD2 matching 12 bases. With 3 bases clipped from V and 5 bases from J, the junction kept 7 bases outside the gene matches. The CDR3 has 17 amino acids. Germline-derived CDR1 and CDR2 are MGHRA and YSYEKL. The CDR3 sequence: CASSQALAGGGTGELFF. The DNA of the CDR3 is TGCGCCAGCAGCCAGGCCCTAGCGGGAGGGGGAACCGGGGAGCTGTTTTTT.

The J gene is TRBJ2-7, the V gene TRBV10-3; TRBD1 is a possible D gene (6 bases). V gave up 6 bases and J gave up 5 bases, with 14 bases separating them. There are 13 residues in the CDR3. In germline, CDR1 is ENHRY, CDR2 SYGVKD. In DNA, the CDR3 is TGTGCCATCAGGGACAGCGTTGCGGACGAGCAGTACTTC. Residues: CAIRDSVADEQYF.

The CDR3 DNA reads as TGTGCCAGCAGTTCCGGACTAGCGGGATCGGGTTACAATGAGCAGTTCTTC. This translates into CASSSGLAGSGYNEQFF. The rearrangement uses TRBV5-4 and TRBJ2-1, with TRBD2 matching 12 bases. The V gene end was trimmed by 5 bases and the J gene end by 4 bases; junction bases not matched to a gene: 10. The germline V gene encodes CDR1 SGHNT and CDR2 YYREEE (reference sequence). There are 17 residues in the CDR3.

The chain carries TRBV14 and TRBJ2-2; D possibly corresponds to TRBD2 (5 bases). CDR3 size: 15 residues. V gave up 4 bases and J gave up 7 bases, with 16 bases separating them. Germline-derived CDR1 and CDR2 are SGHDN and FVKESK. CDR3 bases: TGTGCCAGCAGCCGAGTGCAGAGAGGGATCGGGGAGCTGTTTTTT. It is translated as CASSRVQRGIGELFF.

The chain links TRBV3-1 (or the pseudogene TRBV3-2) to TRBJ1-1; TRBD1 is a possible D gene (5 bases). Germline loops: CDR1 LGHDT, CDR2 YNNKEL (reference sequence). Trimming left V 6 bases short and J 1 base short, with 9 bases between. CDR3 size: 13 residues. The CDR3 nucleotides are TGTGCCAGCAGTTACGGACAGAACACTGAAGCTTTCTTT. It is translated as CASSYGQNTEAFF.

The CDR3 reads CASNLQESGYTF. The CDR3 DNA follows: TGTGCCAGCAACCTACAGGAAAGTGGCTACACCTTC. The chain couples TRBV7-9 to TRBJ1-2; the D gene is possibly TRBD1 (5 bases). CDR1 SEHNR and CDR2 FQNEAQ come from the germline V gene (reference sequence). The CDR3 has 12 amino acids. V lost 7 bases and J lost 7, with 13 bases in between.

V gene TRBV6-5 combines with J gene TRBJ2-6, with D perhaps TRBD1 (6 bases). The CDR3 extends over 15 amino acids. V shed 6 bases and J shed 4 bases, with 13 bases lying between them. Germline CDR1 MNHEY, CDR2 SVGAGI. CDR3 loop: CASRDGGAGANVLTF. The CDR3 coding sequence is TGTGCCAGCAGGGATGGGGGCGCCGGGGCCAACGTCCTGACTTTC.

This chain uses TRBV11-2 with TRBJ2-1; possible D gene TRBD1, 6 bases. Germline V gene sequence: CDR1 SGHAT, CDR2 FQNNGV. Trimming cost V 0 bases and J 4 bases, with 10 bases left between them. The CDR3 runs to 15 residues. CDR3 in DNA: TGTGCCAGCAGCTTAGAAGCACAGGGATACAATGAGCAGTTCTTC. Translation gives CASSLEAQGYNEQFF.

CDR3 coding DNA: TGTGCCAGCTCACCACCGAACGTGCGGGTGGGCCAACAAGAGACCCAGTACTTC. Translated, it gives CASSPPNVRVGQQETQYF. The chain uses TRBV18 and TRBJ2-5, with D possibly TRBD2 on 5 matching bases. The germline V gene has CDR1 KGHSH and CDR2 LQKENI. The CDR3 is 18 amino acids. Trimming took 0 bases from V and 2 from J, leaving 19 bases between them.

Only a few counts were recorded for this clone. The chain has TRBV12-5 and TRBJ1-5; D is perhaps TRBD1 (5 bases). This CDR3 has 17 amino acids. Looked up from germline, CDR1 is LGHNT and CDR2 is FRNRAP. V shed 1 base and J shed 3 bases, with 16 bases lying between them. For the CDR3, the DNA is TGTGCTAGTGGTTTGGCCCTCTCAGGGCCACTCAATCAGCCCCAGCATTTT. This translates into CASGLALSGPLNQPQHF.

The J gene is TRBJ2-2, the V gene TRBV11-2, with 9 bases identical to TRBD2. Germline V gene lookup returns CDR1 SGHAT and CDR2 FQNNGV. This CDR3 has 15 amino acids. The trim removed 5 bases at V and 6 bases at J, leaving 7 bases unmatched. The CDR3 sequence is CASSAGLAVSGELFF. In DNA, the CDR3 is TGTGCCAGCAGCGCGGGACTAGCTGTTTCCGGGGAGCTGTTTTTT.

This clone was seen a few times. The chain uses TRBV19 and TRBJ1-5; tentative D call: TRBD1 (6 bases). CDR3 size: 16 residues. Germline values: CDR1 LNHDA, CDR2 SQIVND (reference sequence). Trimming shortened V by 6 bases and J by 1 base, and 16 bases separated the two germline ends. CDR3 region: CASSLLQGRSNQPQHF. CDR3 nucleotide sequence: TGTGCCAGTAGCCTCCTACAGGGACGGAGCAATCAGCCCCAGCATTTT.

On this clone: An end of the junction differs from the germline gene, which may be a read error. In DNA form, the CDR3 reads TGTGCCAGCACCCAAGGGGAGAGACAAGCTTTCTTT. It is translated as CASTQGERQAFF. The chain employs TRBV3-1 (or the pseudogene TRBV3-2) and TRBJ1-1; weak D call: TRBD1 (5 bases). The CDR3 runs 12 residues. The germline gives CDR1 LGHDT, CDR2 YNNKEL (reference sequence).

CDR3 sequence (DNA): TGCGCCAGCAGCTCGGACAGGGCTTCGACGGGGGACACTGAAGCTTTCTTT. Protein: CASSSDRASTGDTEAFF. The rearrangement uses TRBV4-1 and TRBJ1-1; 8 nucleotides align to TRBD1. V lost 5 bases to trimming and J lost 3 bases; unmatched junction nucleotides: 14. Germline CDR1 reads MGHRA; CDR2 reads YSYEKL. The CDR3 is 17 amino acids.